Listed below are T cell receptor beta chains from one sample, sequenced in a study of blood T cell repertoires in COVID-19. Repertoires were generated with immunoSEQ multiplex PCR, while TCRdb's copy carries only in-frame clones and drops some. The sample shows about 280,000 clones, 88% of them seen only once. The specimen sequenced was peripheral blood. These receptors all come from a man aged 18 to 30 with active or convalescent COVID-19. The CDR3 runs from the conserved cysteine through the conserved F or W. D genes are given only for firm matches. A row's size may be missing; if present it is once, few, many or a size class.

J,size,D,V,DNA,CDR3
TRBJ1-2,NA,NA,TRBV21-1,TGTGCCAGCAGCAAAGCCCCAGGCAGATATGGCTACACCTTC,CASSKAPGRYGYTF
TRBJ1-1,many,NA,TRBV7-2,TGTGCCAGCAGCTTAAACGGGAACACTGAAGCTTTCTTT,CASSLNGNTEAFF
TRBJ1-6,NA,TRBD1,TRBV5-1,TGCGCCAGCAGCCCAGGGGGACAGGGGCTAGGTTCACCCCTCCACTTT,CASSPGGQGLGSPLHF
TRBJ1-2,NA,NA,TRBV5-1,TGCGCCAGCAGCAGGGCCGGGACACCGGGGAACTATGGCTACACCTTC,CASSRAGTPGNYGYTF
TRBJ2-4,NA,NA,TRBV12-5,TGTGCTAGTGGCGCGAGGGTGAGCCGGCACCCCAAAAACATTCAGTACTTC,CASGARVSRHPKNIQYF
TRBJ2-3,NA,NA,TRBV4-1,TGCGCCAGCAGCCAAGGATGGGGGCCCCCTTCAGATACGCAGTATTTT,CASSQGWGPPSDTQYF
TRBJ2-3,NA,TRBD2,TRBV4-1,TGCGCCAGCAGCCGAGTAGCGGGGGGCCCAGATACGCAGTATTTT,CASSRVAGGPDTQYF
TRBJ1-2,NA,NA,TRBV9,TGTGCCAGCAGCGTAGAGGGGCAGTCAGATTATGGCTACACCTTC,CASSVEGQSDYGYTF
TRBJ1-5,NA,NA,TRBV7-9,TGTGCCAGCAGCTCGGGACATTTAAATCAGCCCCAGCATTTT,CASSSGHLNQPQHF
TRBJ1-2,NA,NA,TRBV4-1,TGCGCCAGCAGCCAAGGTCAGGGTCGTAACTATGGCTACACCTTC,CASSQGQGRNYGYTF
TRBJ1-1,NA,NA,TRBV18,TGTGCCAGCTCCCTAACAGGGCCAAACACTGAAGCTTTCTTT,CASSLTGPNTEAFF
TRBJ1-4,NA,NA,TRBV4-1,TGCGCCAGCAGCCCGGGGACTAATGAAAAACTGTTTTTT,CASSPGTNEKLFF
TRBJ1-6,NA,NA,TRBV6-2/TRBV6-3,TGTGCCAGCAGTGGGCCCACCCTCCACTTT,CASSGPTLHF
TRBJ1-2,once,NA,TRBV5-1,TGCGCCAGCAGCTTGGACTCTAACTATGGCTACACCTTC,CASSLDSNYGYTF
TRBJ1-2,NA,NA,TRBV6-2/TRBV6-3,TGTGCCAGCAGTAGGGGGTCGTGGGACTATGGCTACACCTTC,CASSRGSWDYGYTF
TRBJ1-6,NA,TRBD1,TRBV19,TGTGCCAGTAGTATAGATCAGTACAGGGGGACACCCCTCCACTTT,CASSIDQYRGTPLHF
TRBJ2-4,NA,NA,TRBV7-2,TGTGCCAGCAGCTTAATGGTCACCCGGGACAAAAACATTCAGTACTTC,CASSLMVTRDKNIQYF
TRBJ2-7,NA,NA,TRBV18,TGTGCCAGCTCACCAGTGCACAGCTTCTACGAGCAGTACTTC,CASSPVHSFYEQYF
TRBJ1-6,NA,NA,TRBV11-2,TGTGCCAGCAGCTTACGTTCACCCCTCCACTTT,CASSLRSPLHF
TRBJ2-7,NA,NA,TRBV7-2,TGTGCCAGCAGCGAGCTGGTTGAGCAGTACTTC,CASSELVEQYF
TRBJ1-6,NA,NA,TRBV13,TGTGCCAGCAGCTTAGCGGCGGGAATGGGTAATAATTCACCCCTCCACTTT,CASSLAAGMGNNSPLHF
TRBJ1-1,NA,NA,TRBV6-5,TGTGCCAGCACTAACCTTCAGGGGAGGGGAGCTTTCTTT,CASTNLQGRGAFF
TRBJ2-7,NA,TRBD1,TRBV5-5,TGTGCCAGCAGCTTGGGACAGGGTGGCTACGAGCAGTACTTC,CASSLGQGGYEQYF
TRBJ2-3,NA,TRBD2,TRBV2,TGTGCCAGCAGTGAAGATGTTAGCGGGGGGGCAAGAGATACGCAGTATTTT,CASSEDVSGGARDTQYF
TRBJ1-1,NA,NA,TRBV5-6,TGTGCCAGCAGTCGTATCAACACTGAAGCTTTCTTT,CASSRINTEAFF
TRBJ1-2,NA,TRBD1,TRBV3-1/TRBV3-2,TGTGCCAGCAGCCAGCGGGGACAGTTCTATGGCTACACCTTC,CASSQRGQFYGYTF
TRBJ2-2,NA,TRBD2,TRBV20-1,TGCAGTGCTAGTTATAGCGGGGGCTCCACCGGGGAGCTGTTTTTT,CSASYSGGSTGELFF
TRBJ2-7,NA,NA,TRBV12-3/TRBV12-4,TGTGCCAGCAGTTTAAATCCAGGCTACGAGCAGTACTTC,CASSLNPGYEQYF
TRBJ2-7,NA,NA,TRBV7-2,TGTGCCAGCAGCTTTCAAAGGGGATTGTACGAGCAGTACTTC,CASSFQRGLYEQYF
TRBJ2-7,once,TRBD2,TRBV27,TGTGCCAGCAGTTGGGGGGGCGAGCAGTACTTC,CASSWGGEQYF
TRBJ2-3,NA,TRBD2,TRBV9,TGTGCCAGCAGCGTAGTCAGCGGGGGGGCCGATACGCAGTATTTT,CASSVVSGGADTQYF
TRBJ2-5,NA,TRBD2,TRBV5-1,TGCGCCAGCAGCGCCGGACAACTAGCGGGGGGGCAAGAGACCCAGTACTTC,CASSAGQLAGGQETQYF
TRBJ1-2,few,TRBD1,TRBV2,TGTGCCAGCATTGGTTCGGACAGGGATTTCGGCTACACCTTC,CASIGSDRDFGYTF
TRBJ2-7,NA,TRBD2,TRBV3-1/TRBV3-2,TGTGCCAGCAGCCCCCCCGCGGGGGGGTCCTACGAGCAGTACTTC,CASSPPAGGSYEQYF
TRBJ2-1,NA,TRBD1,TRBV11-3,TGTGCCAGCAGCCCGGGGACAGGGGGTTACAATGAGCAGTTCTTC,CASSPGTGGYNEQFF
TRBJ1-5,NA,TRBD1,TRBV18,TGTGCCAGCTCACTTACAGGGGTCAATAGCAATCAGCCCCAGCATTTT,CASSLTGVNSNQPQHF
TRBJ1-6,NA,NA,TRBV7-2,TGTGCCAGCAGCTTAGTCTCCAGGGGTCATCGTTCACCCCTCCACTTT,CASSLVSRGHRSPLHF
TRBJ2-3,NA,TRBD1,TRBV7-6,TGTGCCAGCAGCCTAGACTGGACAGGCAATCTAGATACGCAGTATTTT,CASSLDWTGNLDTQYF
TRBJ1-3,few,NA,TRBV5-1,TGCGCCAGCAGCTTGGACGGGTCTGGAAACACCATATATTTT,CASSLDGSGNTIYF